This TCR beta chain stems from a study of long-term antiretroviral therapy in people with HIV (dated 2022 in TCRdb). About the investigation overall: The earliest samples were collected roughly a decade before the 2015 WHO recommendation for immediate ART, at a time when ART was usually postponed until CD4 counts fell. This retrospective serial study examined whether starting ART and sustained HIV suppression were associated with changes in the composition and diversity of the TRB repertoire in peripheral blood. A total of fewer than 200 cryopreserved PBMC samples were contributed to the cohort by 30 adults with confirmed HIV infection, with samples collected serially over a mean of approximately six years (range 1-12). About 40% of the 30 participants with HIV were female. No cross-contamination during QIAcube processing turned up in test extractions that ran a monoclonal T-cell line alongside about 35 polyclonal samples.

As concerns this clone: It has no known antigen specificity. It has no much larger one-base neighbor in the sample; base qualities were not kept.

Paper-wide results and their limitations: CDR3 length ranges in HIV repertoires were narrower than in controls, and network structure suggested an antigen-experienced repertoire with only a slight naive shift after ART. Expanded TRB clones identified before ART initiation dominated the repertoire at all time points, although this dominance fluctuated and declined in many PLHIV after ART. ART initiation was associated with a significant increase in TRB diversity, but diversity stayed significantly below transplant donor controls even after long-term ART. The samples span the years 2004 to 2017, and the ART regimens used at that time may not be as effective as current regimens. Inferences about post-ART repertoire changes are limited because no data were available on ART adherence, viral resistance or therapy changes. Because cell numbers in pre-ART samples were limited, unsorted PBMC were profiled instead of sorted CD4+ and CD8+ T cells. Since PBMC availability was limited, sequencing covered only the TCR beta chain, with no alpha chain pairing.

Sequencing of the TRB variable region was done with the immunoSEQ hsTCRB v3.0 assay at survey level resolution. A depth of about 35,000-50,000 T-cell genomes per sample was targeted for TRB sequencing. Pooled TRB libraries were sequenced on an Illumina MiSeq with a v3 150-cycle kit. Per the source publication's procedure: Repertoire analysis was performed in R inside a reproducible Nextflow workflow that covered QC, data transformation and analysis. LymphoSeq2, an R package for exploring AIRR-Seq data, was used to implement the custom analyses. A few samples yielding fewer than 5000 total TRB sequences were excluded, leaving more than 150 analyzed HIV repertoires. Of the roughly 180 retained HIV repertoires, 55 to 60 were collected before and about 130 after ART initiation. Repertoires were downsampled to 5000 TRB nucleotide sequences, and summary statistics were averaged over 100 downsampling iterations. The analysis kept only TRB sequences whose CDR3 regions were at least seven amino acids long. Two measures captured diversity: a Shannon entropy-derived clonality score and the Gini coefficient. In repertoire networks, the top 5000 CDR3 amino acid sequences were linked whenever an edit distance of one separated two sequences. For TRB CDR3 amino acid sequences, antigen specificity groups and MHC restriction were predicted with GLIPH2. To flag known CMV, EBV, HIV or tissue antigen associations, CDR3 amino acid sequences were matched against VDJdb and McPAS-TCR. Pre-ART, post-ART and control groups were compared with Wilcoxon signed-rank tests and Holm-Bonferroni correction. TCRdb retrieved this table from immuneACCESS and kept in-frame rearrangements only. Not all clones are present; in checked studies, unresolved V genes account for under half, and no reason is known for the remainder. The V and J calls and clone size are taken from that table; D and trimming were inferred from the DNA. In this sample the table shows roughly 7,100 clones, approximately 73% of which occur a single time. 25% to 30% of the sample belongs to the ten largest clones.

To be included, a participant needed at least one PBMC sample from before ART initiation plus at least two post-ART samples. All participants with HIV were treated in the United States of America. Cryopreserved samples of 1-10 million PBMC were thawed and washed before DNA extraction. At the time of the earliest PBMC sample for each participant with HIV, ages ranged from roughly 23 to 55 years. Per participant, PBMC samples came from 1-4 timepoints prior to ART initiation and 2-8 timepoints following ART initiation, for a median of 7 samples. Serial HIV viral load, CD4+ T-cell count, ART history and demographic data were obtained for every participant. Genomic DNA was extracted from unsorted PBMC with a Qiagen kit on a QIAcube, processed in batches of 12 samples. CDR1 and CDR2 (SGDLS, YYNGEE) derive from the germline V gene. Inclusive of the bounding cysteine and phenylalanine, the CDR3 is 15 residues long. The only DNA kept is the CDR3, 45 bases in frame from the first base. Trimming at the junction amounts to 0 bases on V and 6 bases on J, and the germline ends lie 10 bases apart.

This clonotype was obtained from a man aged 35 to 55 with HIV. Recombination joined TRBV9 with TRBJ1-6; D gene: possibly TRBD1, on 5 matching bases. The sample in question was unsorted PBMCs, obtained 0.2 years after starting antiretroviral therapy. The CDR3 loop reads CASSVGAGSNSPLHF. The sequence in DNA is TGTGCCAGCAGCGTAGGGGCAGGGTCTAATTCACCCCTCCACTTT.